The T cell receptor (beta chain) under discussion was sequenced for a study of T cell responses to AZD1222 COVID-19 vaccine. A word on this clone: The antigen is undetermined.

CDR3 length equals 13 residues. V trimming: 0 bases; J trimming: 8 bases; junction bases outside the gene matches: 4. The germline V gene encodes CDR1 GTSNPN and CDR2 SVGIG (reference sequence). General study results and limits: Donors skewed white British and female; clonal diversity was possibly underestimated. Unmutated variant regions are reportedly targeted by nearly half of spike-specific TCRs.

Using immunoSEQ multiplex PCR, the repertoire was profiled, and TCRdb retains in-frame clones only, with some absent. The sample consists of roughly 150,000 clones, 93% of them appearing once. The chain is built from TRBV30 and TRBJ1-2; 9 nucleotides line up with TRBD1. The input for sequencing was peripheral blood, taken on day 0 of AZD1222 vaccination. This receptor was identified in an adult in good health. The CDR3 DNA is TGTGCCTGGAGTGTCACGGACAGGGGCGGCTACACCTTC. Protein: CAWSVTDRGGYTF.